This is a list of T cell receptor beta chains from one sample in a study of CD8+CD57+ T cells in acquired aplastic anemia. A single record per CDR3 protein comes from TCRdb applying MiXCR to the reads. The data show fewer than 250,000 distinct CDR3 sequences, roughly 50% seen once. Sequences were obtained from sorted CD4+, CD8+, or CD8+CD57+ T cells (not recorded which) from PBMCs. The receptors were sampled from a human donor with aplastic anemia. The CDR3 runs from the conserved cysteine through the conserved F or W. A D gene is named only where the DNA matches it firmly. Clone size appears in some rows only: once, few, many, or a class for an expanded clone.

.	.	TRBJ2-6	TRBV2	CASSEGVAGANVLTF	TGTGCCAGCAGTGAAGGGGTAGCGGGGGCCAACGTCCTGACTTTC
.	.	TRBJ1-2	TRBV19	CASSEVSSRYGYTF	TGTGCCAGTAGTGAGGTTTCCTCTCGCTATGGCTACACCTTC
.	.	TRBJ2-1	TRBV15	CATSRPRTGRGDTQFF	TGTGCCACCAGCAGACCGAGGACAGGGAGGGGAGATACGCAGTTCTTC
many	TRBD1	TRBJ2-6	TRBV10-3	CAISPGQASGANVLTF	TGTGCCATCAGCCCGGGACAGGCCTCTGGGGCCAACGTCCTGACTTTC
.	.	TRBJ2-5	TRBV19	CASRGPSEKTQYF	TGTGCCAGTAGAGGACCGTCGGAAAAGACCCAGTACTTC
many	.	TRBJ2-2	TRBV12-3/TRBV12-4	CASSFVGTGELFF	TGTGCCAGCAGTTTCGTGGGCACCGGGGAGCTGTTTTTT
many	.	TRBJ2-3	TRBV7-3	CASSSAGMGTDTQYF	TGTGCCAGCAGCTCAGCCGGAATGGGCACAGATACGCAGTATTTT
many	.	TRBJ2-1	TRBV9	CASSSPWGPSYNEQFF	TGTGCCAGCAGCTCCCCTTGGGGGCCCTCCTACAATGAGCAGTTCTTC
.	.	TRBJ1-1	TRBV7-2	CASSPQSSATEAFF	TGTGCCAGCAGCCCCCAAAGTAGCGCAACTGAAGCTTTCTTT
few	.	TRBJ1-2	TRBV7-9	CAWSQTGGAGYTF	TGTGCCTGGAGCCAAACAGGTGGTGCGGGCTACACCTTC
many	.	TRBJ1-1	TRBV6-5	CASSYSSGMNTEAFF	TGTGCCAGCAGTTACTCGTCGGGGATGAACACTGAAGCTTTCTTT
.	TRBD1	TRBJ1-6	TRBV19	CASSQQGGDFGSPLHF	TGTGCCAGTAGTCAACAGGGGGGGGACTTTGGATCACCCCTCCACTTT
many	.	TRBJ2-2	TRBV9	CASTDAADLRTGELFF	TGTGCCAGCACCGACGCAGCTGATCTACGCACCGGGGAGCTGTTTTTT
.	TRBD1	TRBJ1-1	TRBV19	CASRGRGRRTEASF	TGTGCCAGTAGGGGGAGGGGGCGCCGGACTGAAGCTTCCTTT
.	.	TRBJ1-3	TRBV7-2	CASSPGRLCSGNTIYF	TGTGCCAGCAGCCCTGGGAGGCTGTGCTCTGGAAACACCATATATTTT
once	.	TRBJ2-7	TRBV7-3	CASSSSPGTAHF	TGTGCCAGCAGCTCCTCCCCCGGAACAGCGCACTTC
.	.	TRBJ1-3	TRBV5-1	CASSWGQGGGNTIYF	TGCGCCAGCAGCTGGGGACAAGGGGGGGGAAACACCATATATTTT
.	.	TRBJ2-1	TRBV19	CASNGLVALHNEQFF	TGTGCCAGTAATGGGCTAGTTGCCCTGCACAATGAGCAGTTCTTC
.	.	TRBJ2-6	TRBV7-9	CASSPLQGANVLTF	TGTGCCAGCAGCCCACTACAGGGGGCCAACGTCCTGACTTTC
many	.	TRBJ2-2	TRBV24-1	CATSATGQLRLPNTGELFF	TGTGCCACCAGCGCTACGGGCCAATTACGCCTCCCGAACACCGGGGAGCTGTTTTTT
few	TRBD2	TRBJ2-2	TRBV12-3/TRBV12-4	CASSFRGGPSGELFF	TGTGCCAGCAGTTTTCGGGGGGGGCCCTCCGGGGAGCTGTTTTTT
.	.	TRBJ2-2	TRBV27	CASSADRWGAGELFF	TGTGCCAGCAGTGCAGACAGGTGGGGGGCCGGGGAGCTGTTTTTT
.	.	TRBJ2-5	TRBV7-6	CASSRGATQETRYF	TGTGCCAGCAGTCGGGGGGCTACCCAAGAGACCCGGTACTTC
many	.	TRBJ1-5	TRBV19	CASKGGAALSNQPQHF	TGTGCCAGTAAAGGAGGCGCAGCCCTTAGCAATCAGCCCCAGCATTTT
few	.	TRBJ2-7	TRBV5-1	CASSPAGQRVYEQYF	TGCGCCAGCAGCCCTGCGGGACAGCGAGTCTACGAGCAGTACTTC
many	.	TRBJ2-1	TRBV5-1	CASSSRGQGGYEQFF	TGCGCCAGCAGCTCGAGGGGACAAGGGGGTTATGAGCAGTTCTTC
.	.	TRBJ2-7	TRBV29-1	CSVRRGGPRDYEQYF	TGCAGCGTCCGTAGGGGAGGCCCGCGCGATTACGAGCAGTACTTC
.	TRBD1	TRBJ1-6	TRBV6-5	CAISGGQGEYSPLHF	TGTGCCATCAGTGGGGGACAGGGAGAGTATTCACCCCTCCACTTT
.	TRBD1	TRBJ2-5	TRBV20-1	CSARNPGQGVQETQYF	TGCAGTGCTAGAAACCCGGGACAGGGGGTCCAAGAGACCCAGTACTTC
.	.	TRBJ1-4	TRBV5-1	CASSLGASKVGQIEKLFF	TGCGCCAGCAGCTTGGGTGCCAGCAAAGTTGGACAGATTGAAAAACTGTTTTTT
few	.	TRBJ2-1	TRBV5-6	CASSLFRDPYNEQFF	TGTGCCAGCAGCTTATTTCGGGACCCCTACAATGAGCAGTTCTTC
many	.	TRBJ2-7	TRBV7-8	CASSLERSRAAEQYF	TGTGCCAGCAGCTTAGAGCGCTCCCGAGCGGCCGAGCAGTACTTC
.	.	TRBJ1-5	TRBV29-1	CSASDGLGSNQPQHF	TGCAGCGCGTCAGACGGCCTCGGTAGCAATCAGCCCCAGCATTTT
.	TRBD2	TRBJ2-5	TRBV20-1	CSASSGSSETQYF	TGCAGTGCTTCTAGCGGGTCATCGGAGACCCAGTACTTC
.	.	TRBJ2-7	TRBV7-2	CASRSGGELYEQYF	TGTGCCAGCAGGTCAGGGGGGGAACTCTACGAGCAGTACTTC
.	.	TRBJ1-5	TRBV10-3	CAISVSQGDQPQHF	TGTGCCATCAGTGTTTCGCAGGGCGATCAGCCCCAGCATTTT
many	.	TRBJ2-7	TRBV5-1	CASSPVSSSSYEQYF	TGCGCCAGCAGCCCCGTGAGTTCGAGCTCCTACGAGCAGTACTTC
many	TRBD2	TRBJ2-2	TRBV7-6	CASSLAGRANTGELFF	TGTGCCAGCAGCCTAGCGGGTCGAGCGAACACCGGGGAGCTGTTTTTT
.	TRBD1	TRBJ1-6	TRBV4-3	CASSQGTGVGSPLHF	TGCGCCAGCAGCCAGGGGACAGGGGTTGGTTCACCCCTCCACTTT
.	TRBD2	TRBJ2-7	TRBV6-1	CASSYSTSGTSEQYF	TGTGCCAGCAGTTACTCGACTAGCGGGACGAGCGAGCAGTACTTC
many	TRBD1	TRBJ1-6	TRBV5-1	CASSPGTGVYNSPLHF	TGCGCCAGCAGCCCTGGGACAGGGGTCTATAATTCACCCCTCCACTTT